The entry below gives a single T cell receptor beta chain sequence along with its context. The germline V gene has CDR1 DFQATT and CDR2 SNEGSKA (reference sequence). J lost 13 bases, V lost 0 bases, and 11 bases had no gene match. CDR3 length: 16 amino acids. This record belongs to a study of T cells in Graves' hyperthyroidism and ophthalmopathy. Amplification yielded TCR beta CDR3 regions, with RNA transcripts as the source. The HTBI set primed first-round TCR CDR3 RT-PCR. Each CDR3 protein is one row after TCRdb ran MiXCR on the multiplex PCR reads. The sample records around 300,000 distinct CDR3 sequences, roughly an eighth being singletons. Exclusion followed for patients with uncontrolled infection, other autoimmune disease, pregnancy or lactation.

This TCR was sampled from a woman between 40 and 50 years old with Graves' ophthalmopathy. The chain couples TRBV20-1 to TRBJ2-1, with 14 positions matching TRBD2. Sequences were obtained from blood. CDR3 in amino acids: CSARDLGLAGARSQFF. CDR3 DNA: TGCAGTGCTAGAGATCTGGGACTAGCGGGGGCCAGGAGCCAGTTCTTC.